One TCR beta chain is described in this entry. Its antigen is as yet unknown. CD45RO-negative, CCR7-positively selected cells formed the naive CD8 fraction, excluding terminally differentiated effector memory CD45RA+ cells. These data belong to a study of shared clonotypes between healthy human individuals. Study results and caveats: Sequencing of the sorted subsets was shown by rarefaction to be incomplete despite large depth.

The V gene's germline CDR1 is MNHNS and CDR2 SASEGT. This CDR3 contains 17 residues. The junction had 7 bases not matched to a gene; V was cut back by 4 bases and J by 1 base. Assay used: immunoSEQ multiplex PCR; TCRdb lists only in-frame clones, some missing. The sample records hundreds of thousands of clones, roughly 95% being singletons. The sequence was collected from a woman between 25 and 40 years old in good health. The source material was naive CD8+ T cells sorted from blood. V usage is TRBV6-1 and J usage is TRBJ1-1; 12 positions match TRBD1. The CDR3 bases are TGTGCCAGCAGTGTTCCGGGACAGGGGGCGGGGAACACTGAAGCTTTCTTT. Its translation: CASSVPGQGAGNTEAFF.